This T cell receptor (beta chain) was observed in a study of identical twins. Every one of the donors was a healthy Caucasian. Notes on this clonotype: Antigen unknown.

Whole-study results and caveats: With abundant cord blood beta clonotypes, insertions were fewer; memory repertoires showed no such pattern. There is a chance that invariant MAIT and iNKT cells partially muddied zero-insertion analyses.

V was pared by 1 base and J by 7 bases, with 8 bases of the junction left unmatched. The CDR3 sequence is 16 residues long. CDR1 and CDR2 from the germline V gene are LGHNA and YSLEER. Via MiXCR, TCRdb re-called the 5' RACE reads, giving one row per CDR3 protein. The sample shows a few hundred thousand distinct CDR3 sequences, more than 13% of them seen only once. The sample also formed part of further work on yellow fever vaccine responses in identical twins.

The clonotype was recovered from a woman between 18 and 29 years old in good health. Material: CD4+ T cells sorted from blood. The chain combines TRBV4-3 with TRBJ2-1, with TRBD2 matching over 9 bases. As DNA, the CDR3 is TGCGCCAGCAGCCAAGGTCGCGGGAGGGCCATAAATGAGCAGTTCTTC. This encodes CASSQGRGRAINEQFF.